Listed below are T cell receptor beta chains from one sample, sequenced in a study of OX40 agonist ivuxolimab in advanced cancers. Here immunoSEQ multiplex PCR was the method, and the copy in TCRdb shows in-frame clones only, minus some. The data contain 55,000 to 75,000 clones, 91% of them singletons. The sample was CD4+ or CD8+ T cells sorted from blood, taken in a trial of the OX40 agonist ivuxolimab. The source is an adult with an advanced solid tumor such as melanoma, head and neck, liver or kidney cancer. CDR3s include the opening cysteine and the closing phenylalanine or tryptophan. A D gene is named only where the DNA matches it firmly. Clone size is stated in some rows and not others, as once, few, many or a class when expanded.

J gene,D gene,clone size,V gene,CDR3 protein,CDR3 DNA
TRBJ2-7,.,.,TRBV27,CASSLSFTPGGPAYEQYF,TGTGCCAGCAGTTTATCGTTTACTCCAGGGGGGCCCGCCTACGAGCAGTACTTC
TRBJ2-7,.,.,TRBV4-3,CASSPELGYEQYF,TGCGCCAGCAGCCCGGAGCTGGGATACGAGCAGTACTTC
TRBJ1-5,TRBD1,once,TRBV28,CASRNRGYSNQPQHF,TGTGCCAGCAGAAACAGGGGATATAGCAATCAGCCCCAGCATTTT
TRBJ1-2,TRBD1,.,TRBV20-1,CSADTGVGYTF,TGCAGTGCGGATACAGGGGTCGGCTACACCTTC
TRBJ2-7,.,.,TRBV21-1,CANLNGERATNSYEQYF,TGTGCCAACCTCAATGGGGAGCGGGCGACCAACTCCTACGAGCAGTACTTC
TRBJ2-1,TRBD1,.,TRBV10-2,CASYQGRDRDYNEQFF,TGCGCCTCCTACCAGGGGCGGGACAGGGATTACAATGAGCAGTTCTTC
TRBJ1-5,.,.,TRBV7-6,CASSLEQGWVDQPQHF,TGTGCCAGCAGCTTAGAACAGGGTTGGGTGGATCAGCCCCAGCATTTT
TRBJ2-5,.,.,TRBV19,CASSIGWSETQYF,TGTGCCAGTAGTATAGGATGGTCCGAGACCCAGTACTTC
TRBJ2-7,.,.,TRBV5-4,CASSLDADHYEQYF,TGTGCCAGCAGCTTGGATGCGGATCACTACGAGCAGTACTTC
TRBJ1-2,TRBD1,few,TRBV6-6,CASSYEGTGDGYTF,TGTGCCAGCAGTTACGAAGGGACAGGGGATGGCTACACCTTC
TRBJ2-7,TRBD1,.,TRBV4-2,CASSQARDRSYEQYF,TGTGCCAGCAGCCAGGCTCGGGACAGGTCCTACGAGCAGTACTTC
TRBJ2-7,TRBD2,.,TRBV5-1,CASSLEWGGRSYEQYF,TGCGCCAGCAGCTTGGAGTGGGGAGGGAGGTCCTACGAGCAGTACTTC
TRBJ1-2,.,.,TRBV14,CASSQEYGAYGYTF,TGTGCCAGCAGCCAAGAGTACGGGGCCTATGGCTACACCTTC
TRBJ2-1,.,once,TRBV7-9,CAGKTESSYNEQFF,TGTGCCGGTAAGACCGAAAGCTCCTACAATGAGCAGTTCTTC
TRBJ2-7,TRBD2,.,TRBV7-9,CASSGGDYSSYEQYF,TGTGCCAGCAGCGGCGGGGACTATTCCTCCTACGAGCAGTACTTC
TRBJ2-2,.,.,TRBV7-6,CASTLLGGDNTGELFF,TGTGCCAGCACCCTCTTGGGAGGAGATAACACCGGGGAGCTGTTTTTT
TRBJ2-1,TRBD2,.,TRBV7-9,CASGASLGLANYNEQFF,TGTGCCAGCGGGGCTAGCCTGGGACTAGCAAACTACAATGAGCAGTTCTTC
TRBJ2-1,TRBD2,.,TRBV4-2,CASSQVQASGRGEQFF,TGTGCCAGCAGCCAAGTTCAGGCTAGCGGGAGGGGTGAGCAGTTCTTC
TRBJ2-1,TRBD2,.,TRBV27,CASSLGGSSYNEQFF,TGTGCCAGCAGTTTAGGCGGGAGCTCCTACAATGAGCAGTTCTTC
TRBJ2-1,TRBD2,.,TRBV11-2,CASTPGTSGPYNEQFF,TGTGCCAGCACCCCCGGGACTAGCGGGCCCTACAATGAGCAGTTCTTC
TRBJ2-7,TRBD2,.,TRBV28,CASSLILAGDYEQYF,TGTGCCAGCAGTTTAATACTAGCGGGAGACTACGAGCAGTACTTC
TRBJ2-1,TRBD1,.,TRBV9,CASSVGGQGIEQFF,TGTGCCAGCAGCGTAGGCGGACAGGGCATTGAGCAGTTCTTC
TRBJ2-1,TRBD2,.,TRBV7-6,CASSLLAGGFNEQFF,TGTGCCAGCAGCTTACTAGCGGGAGGTTTTAATGAGCAGTTCTTC
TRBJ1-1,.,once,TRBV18,CASSPPAEINTEAFF,TGTGCCAGCTCACCACCGGCAGAGATCAACACTGAAGCTTTCTTT
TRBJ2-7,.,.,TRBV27,CASSQRGAYEQYF,TGTGCCAGCAGTCAAAGGGGGGCCTACGAGCAGTACTTC
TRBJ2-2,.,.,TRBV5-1,CASSLQGPAGELFF,TGCGCCAGCAGCTTGCAGGGGCCGGCCGGGGAGCTGTTTTTT
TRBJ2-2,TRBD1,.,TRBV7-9,CASSSRGRGTGELFF,TGTGCCAGCAGCAGCAGGGGGCGCGGCACCGGGGAGCTGTTTTTT
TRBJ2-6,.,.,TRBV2,CASSLGFDSGANVLTF,TGTGCCAGCAGTTTAGGGTTCGACTCTGGGGCCAACGTCCTGACTTTC